This TCR beta chain was found in a study of T cells in Graves' hyperthyroidism and ophthalmopathy. Researchers amplified the TCR beta CDR3 regions from RNA transcripts. Carried out on the TCR CDR3, a first-round RT-PCR used the HTBI primer set. TCRdb called the multiplex PCR reads again in MiXCR, with one record for every CDR3 protein. The repertoire has about 360,000 distinct CDR3 sequences, 13% of them found once; the top ten carry 9.2%. Study-level results: Also found in blood were most expanded thyroid clonotypes above 0.001.

CDR3 length equals 17 residues. V trimming: 6 bases; J trimming: 0 bases; junction bases outside the gene matches: 9. Germline assignment: CDR1 MDHEN and CDR2 SYDVKM. As concerns this clonotype: The antigen remains undetermined.

The chain employs TRBV28 and TRBJ2-7; 12 bases are shared with TRBD2. Sequencing was carried out using blood. The TCR was taken from a woman under 30 with Graves' hyperthyroidism. As DNA, the CDR3 is TGTGCCAGCAGACCGGGACTAGCGGGCGGGAACTCCTACGAGCAGTACTTC. As protein: CASRPGLAGGNSYEQYF.